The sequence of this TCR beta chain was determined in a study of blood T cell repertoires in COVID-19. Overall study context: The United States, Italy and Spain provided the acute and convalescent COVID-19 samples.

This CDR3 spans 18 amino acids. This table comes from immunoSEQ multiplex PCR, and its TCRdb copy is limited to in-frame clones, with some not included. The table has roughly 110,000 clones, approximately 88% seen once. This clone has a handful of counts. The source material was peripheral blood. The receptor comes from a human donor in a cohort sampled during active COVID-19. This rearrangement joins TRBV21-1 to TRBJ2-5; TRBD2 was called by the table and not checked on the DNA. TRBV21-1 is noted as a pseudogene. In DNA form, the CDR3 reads TGTGCCAGCAGCACGGCTTCTTCTAGCGGGAGCTTCTTGGAGACCCAGTACTTC. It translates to CASSTASSSGSFLETQYF.